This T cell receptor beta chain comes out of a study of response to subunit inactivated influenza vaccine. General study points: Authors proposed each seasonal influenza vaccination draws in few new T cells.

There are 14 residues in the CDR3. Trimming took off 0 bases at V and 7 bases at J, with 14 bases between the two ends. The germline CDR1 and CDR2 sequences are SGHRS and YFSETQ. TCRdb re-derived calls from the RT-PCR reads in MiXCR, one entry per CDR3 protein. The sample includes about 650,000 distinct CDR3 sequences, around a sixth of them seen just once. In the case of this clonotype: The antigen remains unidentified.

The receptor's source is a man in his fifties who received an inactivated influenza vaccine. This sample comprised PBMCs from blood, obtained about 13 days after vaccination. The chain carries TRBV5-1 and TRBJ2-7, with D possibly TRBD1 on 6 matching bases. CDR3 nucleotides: TGCGCCAGCAGCTTGGGACAGGTGGCGCGAGAGCAGTACTTC. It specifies CASSLGQVAREQYF. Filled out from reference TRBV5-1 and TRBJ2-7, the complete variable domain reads KAGVTQTPRYLIKTRGQQVTLSCSPISGHRSVSWYQQTPGQGLQFLFEYFSETQRNKGNFPGRFSGRQFSNSRSEMNVSTLELGDSALYLCASSLGQVAREQYFGPGTRLTVT.